What follows are 9 T cell receptor beta chains derived from one specimen sequenced in a study of graft-versus-host responses after intestinal transplantation. Their target antigens are unknown. TCRdb's table, derived via immunoSEQ multiplex PCR, lists solely in-frame clones and lacks some. The profile shows fewer than 95,000 clones, around 93% of them singletons. Sample: unstimulated CD8+ T cells sorted from spleen or lymph node cells, taken before intestinal transplant. The receptors were sampled from a human donor who received an intestinal transplant.

The chain joins TRBV4-1 to TRBJ1-4, with a tentative D call TRBD1 (5 bases). Germline V gene sequence: CDR1 MGHRA, CDR2 YSYEKL. The CDR3 spans 16 residues. V lost 0 bases, J lost 2 bases, and 10 bases lay in between. The CDR3 protein is CASSQEYWGTNEKLFF. The CDR3 DNA follows: TGCGCCAGCAGCCAAGAGTATTGGGGCACTAATGAAAAACTGTTTTTT.

The V call is TRBV6-5, the J call TRBJ1-2, with a tentative D call TRBD1 (5 bases). From germline, CDR1 is MNHEY and CDR2 SVGAGI. V lost 2 bases, J lost 4 bases, and 11 bases lay in between. The CDR3 is 14 amino acids. The chain's CDR3 is CASSYGAESYGYTF. In nucleotides, the CDR3 is TGTGCCAGCAGTTACGGGGCGGAAAGCTATGGCTACACCTTC.

This rearrangement joins TRBV5-6 to TRBJ2-2; 10 bases match TRBD2. The germline gives CDR1 SGHDT, CDR2 YYEEEE. V lost 3 bases to trimming and J lost 7 bases; unmatched junction nucleotides: 9. CDR3 length equals 16 residues. The CDR3 loop is CASSWALAGEIGELFF. The CDR3 bases are TGTGCCAGCAGCTGGGCTCTAGCGGGAGAAATCGGGGAGCTGTTTTTT.

The chain recombines TRBV14 with TRBJ2-1, with D perhaps TRBD1 (6 bases). V lost 1 base and J 4 bases, leaving 11 bases between the germline ends. The CDR3 length is 15 residues. The germline V gene encodes CDR1 SGHDN and CDR2 FVKESK. CDR3 coding DNA: TGTGCCAGCAGCCAAGCGACAGGACTGTACAATGAGCAGTTCTTC. As protein: CASSQATGLYNEQFF.

V is TRBV27 and J is TRBJ2-7; D is undetermined. The ends were cut back, 2 bases at V and 1 base at J, with 9 bases in the middle. This CDR3 is 14 amino acids long. Germline CDR1 is MNHEY and CDR2 is SMNVEV (reference sequence). The CDR3: CASSLRESSYEQYF. CDR3 in DNA: TGTGCCAGCAGTTTACGCGAGAGTTCCTACGAGCAGTACTTC.

The chain carries TRBV19 and TRBJ2-7; the match to TRBD1 covers 8 bases. The CDR3 has 13 amino acids. CDR1 LNHDA and CDR2 SQIVND come from the germline V gene (reference sequence). The trim removed 6 bases at V and 2 bases at J, leaving 3 bases unmatched. CDR3 nucleotide sequence: TGTGCCAGTAGCGCAGGGGGCACCTACGAGCAGTACTTC. Residues: CASSAGGTYEQYF.

This chain uses TRBV9 with TRBJ2-5; D unclear. The CDR3 has 14 amino acids. Germline-derived CDR1 and CDR2 are SGDLS and YYNGEE. Deletions cut 0 bases from V and 4 bases from J, with 10 bases between. In DNA, the CDR3 is TGTGCCAGCAGCGTAGGTGGGTCGGGAGAGACCCAGTACTTC. Protein sequence: CASSVGGSGETQYF.

The chain employs TRBV4-2 and TRBJ1-1; a weak D match, TRBD1 (6 bases). The germline gives CDR1 LGHNA, CDR2 YNFKEQ. CDR3 length: 16 residues. V was clipped by 1 base and J by 1 base, with 13 bases between them. The CDR3 sequence: CASSQGTGQTNTEAFF. In DNA, the CDR3 is TGTGCCAGCAGCCAAGGAACAGGACAGACGAACACTGAAGCTTTCTTT.

The rearrangement links TRBV30 to TRBJ1-1; D possibly corresponds to TRBD1 (5 bases). The CDR3 has 14 residues. Germline CDR1 is GTSNPN and CDR2 is SVGIG (reference sequence). V was trimmed by 3 bases and J by 0 bases, leaving 11 bases between them. CDR3 in amino acids: CAWSIGAVNTEAFF. Written as DNA, the CDR3 is TGTGCCTGGAGCATAGGGGCAGTGAACACTGAAGCTTTCTTT.